The sequence of this T cell receptor (beta chain) was determined in a study of blood T cell repertoires in COVID-19. TCRdb keeps only in-frame clones here, not all; method: immunoSEQ multiplex PCR. The sample carries roughly 290,000 clones, approximately 88% recorded once. The CDR3 is 16 residues long. With V trimmed by 5 bases and J by 6 bases, 13 bases remained unmatched. Germline CDR1 SGHTA, CDR2 FQGNSA. What was sequenced was PBMCs or T cells enriched from blood (not recorded which). The receptor was isolated from a middle-aged woman who had recovered from COVID-19. The J gene is TRBJ2-7, the V gene TRBV7-2, with 10 bases matching TRBD2. CDR3 sequence: CASSPRALAGEGEQYF. In DNA, the CDR3 is TGTGCCAGCAGCCCCCGGGCCCTAGCGGGAGAAGGCGAGCAGTACTTC. The full variable domain, its missing parts supplied by reference TRBV7-2 and TRBJ2-7, is GAGVSQSPSNKVTEKGKDVELRCDPISGHTALYWYRQSLGQGLEFLIYFQGNSAPDKSGLPSDRFSAERTGGSVSTLTIQRTQQEDSAVYLCASSPRALAGEGEQYFGPGTRLTVT.